This T cell receptor (beta chain) was sequenced in a study of vaccination and CD4 T cells after COVID-19. Cultured CD4+ T cell DNA underwent sequencing with the Oncomine TCR Beta short-read assay. The source of extracted genomic DNA was cultured CD4+ T cells. A single record per CDR3 protein comes from TCRdb applying MiXCR to the PCR reads. The data contain 3,000 to 4,500 distinct CDR3 sequences, 15% to 20% of them seen just once; the ten biggest clones take up 27%. Treatment: approximately 9-day PBMC culture with coronavirus spike peptide pools or control peptides (ViraFEST assay). Peptide pools at roughly 10 ug/ml and IL-2 at roughly 9.3 IU/ml were added to cultures of a few million PBMCs per well. These CD4+ T cells came from roughly nine-day cultures by negative selection. By share of the sample, this clonotype is medium-sized. The antigen is not known. This TCR derives from a human donor who had recovered from COVID-19. Sequencing used CD4+ T cells from blood, cultured in vitro.

CDR3 nucleotide sequence: TGCAGTGCTCTGACTAGCGGGGGGCTCACAGATACGCAGTATTTT. It codes for CSALTSGGLTDTQYF. The V call is TRBV20-1, the J call TRBJ2-3; 13 nucleotides align to TRBD2. V lost 5 bases and J lost 2; bases outside the gene matches: 4. CDR3 length: 15 amino acids. Germline CDR1 and CDR2: DFQATT and SNEGSKA (reference sequence).